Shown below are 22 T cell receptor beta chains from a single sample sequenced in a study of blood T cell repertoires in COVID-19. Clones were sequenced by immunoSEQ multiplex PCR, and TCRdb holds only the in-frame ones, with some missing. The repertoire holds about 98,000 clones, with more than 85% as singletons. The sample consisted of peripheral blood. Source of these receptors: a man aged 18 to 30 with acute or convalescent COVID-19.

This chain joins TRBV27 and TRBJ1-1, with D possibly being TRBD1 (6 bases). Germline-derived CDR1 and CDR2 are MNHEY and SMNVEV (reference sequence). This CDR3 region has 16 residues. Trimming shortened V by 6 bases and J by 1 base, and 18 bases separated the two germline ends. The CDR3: CASRAQGAARNTEAFF. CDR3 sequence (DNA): TGTGCCAGCAGGGCACAGGGCGCCGCGAGGAACACTGAAGCTTTCTTT.

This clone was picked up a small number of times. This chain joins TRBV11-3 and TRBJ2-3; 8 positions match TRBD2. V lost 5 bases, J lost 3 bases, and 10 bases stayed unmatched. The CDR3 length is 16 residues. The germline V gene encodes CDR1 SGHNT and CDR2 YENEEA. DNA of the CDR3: TGTGCCAGCAGCCCAGGGACTAGTTCGGTGACAGATACGCAGTATTTT. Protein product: CASSPGTSSVTDTQYF.

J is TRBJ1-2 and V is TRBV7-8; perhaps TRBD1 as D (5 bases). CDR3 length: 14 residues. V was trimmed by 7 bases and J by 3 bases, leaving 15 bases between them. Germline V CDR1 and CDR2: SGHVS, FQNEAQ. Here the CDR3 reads CASTPLEGHYGYTF. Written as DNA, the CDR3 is TGTGCCAGCACCCCCCTGGAGGGGCACTATGGCTACACCTTC.

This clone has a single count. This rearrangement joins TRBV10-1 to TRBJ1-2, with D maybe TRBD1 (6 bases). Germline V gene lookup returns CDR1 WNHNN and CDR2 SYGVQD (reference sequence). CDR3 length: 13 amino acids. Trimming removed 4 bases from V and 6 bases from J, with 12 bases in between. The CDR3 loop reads CASSVYRVHGYTF. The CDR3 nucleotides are TGCGCCAGCAGTGTCTACAGGGTACATGGCTACACCTTC.

The CDR3 nucleotides read TGTGCCAGCAGTGAATATCCGGGGACCGGGGAGCTGTTTTTT. Its translation is CASSEYPGTGELFF. V is TRBV25-1 and J is TRBJ2-2; possibly TRBD2 for D (5 bases). CDR1 is MGHDK, CDR2 SYGVNS, per germline. V was trimmed by 0 bases and J by 5 bases, leaving 7 bases between them. This CDR3 has 14 residues.

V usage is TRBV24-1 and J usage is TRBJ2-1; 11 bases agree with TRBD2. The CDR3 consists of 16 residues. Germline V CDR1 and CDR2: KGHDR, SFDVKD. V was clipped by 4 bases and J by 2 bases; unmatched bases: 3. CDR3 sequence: CATSERGLAAYNEQFF. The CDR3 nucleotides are TGTGCCACCAGTGAACGGGGACTAGCGGCCTACAATGAGCAGTTCTTC.

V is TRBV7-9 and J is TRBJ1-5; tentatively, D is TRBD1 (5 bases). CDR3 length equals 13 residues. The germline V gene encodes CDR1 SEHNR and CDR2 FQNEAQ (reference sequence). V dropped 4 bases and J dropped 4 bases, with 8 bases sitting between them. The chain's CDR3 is CASSSRENQPQHF. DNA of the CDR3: TGTGCCAGCAGCTCCAGGGAAAATCAGCCCCAGCATTTT.

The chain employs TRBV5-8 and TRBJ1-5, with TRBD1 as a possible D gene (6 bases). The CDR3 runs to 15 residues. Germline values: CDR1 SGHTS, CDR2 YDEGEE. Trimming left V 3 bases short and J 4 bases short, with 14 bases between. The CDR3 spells CASSSGGRENQPQHF. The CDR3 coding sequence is TGTGCCAGCAGCTCGGGGGGCAGGGAGAATCAGCCCCAGCATTTT. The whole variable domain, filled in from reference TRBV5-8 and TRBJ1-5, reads EAGVTQSPTHLIKTRGQQATLRCSPISGHTSVYWYQQALGLGLQFLLWYDEGEERNRGNFPPRFSGRQFPNYSSELNVNALELEDSALYLCASSSGGRENQPQHFGDGTRLSIL.

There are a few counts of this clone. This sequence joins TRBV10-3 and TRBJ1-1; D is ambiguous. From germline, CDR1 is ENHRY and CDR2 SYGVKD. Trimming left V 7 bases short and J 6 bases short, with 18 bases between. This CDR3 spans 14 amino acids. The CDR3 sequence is CAITPEQLGAEAFF. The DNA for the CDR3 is TGTGCCATCACCCCGGAACAGCTGGGCGCTGAAGCTTTCTTT.

CDR3: CASSLGGDTEAFF. DNA for the CDR3: TGTGCCAGCAGCTTGGGGGGCGACACTGAAGCTTTCTTT. The V and J genes are TRBV5-6 and TRBJ1-1; tentatively, D is TRBD1 (5 bases). Germline-derived CDR1 and CDR2 are SGHDT and YYEEEE. V was clipped by 0 bases and J by 3 bases, with 6 bases between them. The CDR3 is made up of 13 amino acids.

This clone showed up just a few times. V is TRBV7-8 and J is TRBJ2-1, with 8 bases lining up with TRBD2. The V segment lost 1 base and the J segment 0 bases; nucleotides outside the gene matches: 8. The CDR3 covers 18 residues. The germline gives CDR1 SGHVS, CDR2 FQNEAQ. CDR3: CASSLVRLAGFSYNEQFF. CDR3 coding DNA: TGTGCCAGCAGCTTAGTCCGGCTAGCGGGTTTCTCCTACAATGAGCAGTTCTTC.

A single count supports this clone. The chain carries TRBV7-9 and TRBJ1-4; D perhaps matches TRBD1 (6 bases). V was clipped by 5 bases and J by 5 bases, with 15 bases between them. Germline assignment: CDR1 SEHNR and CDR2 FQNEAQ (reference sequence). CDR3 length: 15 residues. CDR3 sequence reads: CASSNTGKTNEKLFF. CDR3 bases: TGTGCCAGCAGCAATACAGGGAAGACGAATGAAAAACTGTTTTTT.

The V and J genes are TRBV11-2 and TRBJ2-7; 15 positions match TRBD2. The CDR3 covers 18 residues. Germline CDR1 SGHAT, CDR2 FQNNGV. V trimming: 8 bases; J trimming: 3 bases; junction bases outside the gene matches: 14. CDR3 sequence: CASSGLAGGSPLVYEQYF. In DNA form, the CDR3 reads TGTGCCAGCTCGGGACTAGCGGGAGGTTCACCGCTCGTCTACGAGCAGTACTTC. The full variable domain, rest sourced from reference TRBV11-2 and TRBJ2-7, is EAGVAQSPRYKIIEKRQSVAFWCNPISGHATLYWYQQILGQGPKLLIQFQNNGVVDDSQLPKDRFSAERLKGVDSTLKIQPAKLEDSAVYLCASSGLAGGSPLVYEQYFGPGTRLTVT.

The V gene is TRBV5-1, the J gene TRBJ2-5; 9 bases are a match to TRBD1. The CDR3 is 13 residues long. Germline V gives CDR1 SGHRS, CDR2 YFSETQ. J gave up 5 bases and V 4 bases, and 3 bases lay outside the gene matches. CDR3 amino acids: CASSPGTGETQYF. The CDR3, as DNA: TGCGCCAGCAGCCCCGGGACAGGGGAGACCCAGTACTTC.

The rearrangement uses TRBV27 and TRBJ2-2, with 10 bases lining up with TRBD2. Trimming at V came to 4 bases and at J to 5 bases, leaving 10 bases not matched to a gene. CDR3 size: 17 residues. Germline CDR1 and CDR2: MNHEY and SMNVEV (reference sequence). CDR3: CASSSRFFSGGTGELFF. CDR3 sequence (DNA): TGTGCCAGCAGTTCGCGCTTCTTTAGCGGGGGGACCGGGGAGCTGTTTTTT.

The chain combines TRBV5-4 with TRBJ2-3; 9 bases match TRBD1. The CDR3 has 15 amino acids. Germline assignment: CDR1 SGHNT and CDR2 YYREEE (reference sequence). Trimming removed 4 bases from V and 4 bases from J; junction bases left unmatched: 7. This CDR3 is CASSEPDRGADTQYF. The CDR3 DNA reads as TGTGCCAGCAGCGAACCGGACAGGGGCGCAGATACGCAGTATTTT.

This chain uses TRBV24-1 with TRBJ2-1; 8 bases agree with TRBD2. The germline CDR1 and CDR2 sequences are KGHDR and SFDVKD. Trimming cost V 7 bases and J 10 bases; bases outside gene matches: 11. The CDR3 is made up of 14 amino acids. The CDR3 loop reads CATSSHGGDQEQFF. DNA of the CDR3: TGTGCCACCAGCTCTCACGGGGGGGACCAAGAGCAGTTCTTC.

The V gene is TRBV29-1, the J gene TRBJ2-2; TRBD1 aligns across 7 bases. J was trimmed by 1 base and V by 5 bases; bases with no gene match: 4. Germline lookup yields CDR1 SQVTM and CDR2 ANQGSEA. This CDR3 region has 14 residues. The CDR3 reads CSVPRQGNTGELFF. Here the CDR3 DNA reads TGCAGCGTTCCTAGACAGGGGAACACCGGGGAGCTGTTTTTT.

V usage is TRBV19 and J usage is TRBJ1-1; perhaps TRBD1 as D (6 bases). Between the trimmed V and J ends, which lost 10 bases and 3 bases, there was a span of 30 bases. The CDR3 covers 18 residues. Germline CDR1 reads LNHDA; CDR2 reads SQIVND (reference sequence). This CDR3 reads CATTLTPFQSKGDTEAFF. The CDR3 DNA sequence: TGTGCCACCACTCTTACCCCCTTCCAATCCAAGGGGGACACTGAAGCTTTCTTT. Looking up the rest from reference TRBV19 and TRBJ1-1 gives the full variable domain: DGGITQSPKYLFRKEGQNVTLSCEQNLNHDAMYWYRQDPGQGLRLIYYSQIVNDFQKGDIAEGYSVSREKKESFPLTVTSAQKNPTAFYLCATTLTPFQSKGDTEAFFGQGTRLTVV.

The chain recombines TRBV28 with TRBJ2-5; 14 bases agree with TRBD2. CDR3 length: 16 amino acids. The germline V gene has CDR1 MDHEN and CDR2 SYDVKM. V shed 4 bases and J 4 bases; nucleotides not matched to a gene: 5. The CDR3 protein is CASSSAGLAGVETQYF. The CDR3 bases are TGTGCCAGCAGTTCCGCGGGACTAGCGGGAGTAGAGACCCAGTACTTC.

The CDR3 DNA reads as TGTGCCAGCAGCGTATGGACAGACCGGGAAGCTTTCTTT. Residues: CASSVWTDREAFF. The V call is TRBV9, the J call TRBJ1-1; maybe TRBD1 (6 bases). Germline assignment: CDR1 SGDLS and CDR2 YYNGEE. Between the trimmed V and J ends, which lost 1 base and 8 bases, there was a span of 12 bases. The CDR3 extends over 13 amino acids.

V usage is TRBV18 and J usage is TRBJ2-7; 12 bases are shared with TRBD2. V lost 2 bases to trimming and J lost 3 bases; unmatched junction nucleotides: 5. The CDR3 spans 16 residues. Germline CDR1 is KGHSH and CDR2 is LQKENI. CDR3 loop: CASSPNLAGGDYEQYF. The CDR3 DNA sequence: TGTGCCAGCTCACCAAACCTAGCGGGGGGGGACTACGAGCAGTACTTC.